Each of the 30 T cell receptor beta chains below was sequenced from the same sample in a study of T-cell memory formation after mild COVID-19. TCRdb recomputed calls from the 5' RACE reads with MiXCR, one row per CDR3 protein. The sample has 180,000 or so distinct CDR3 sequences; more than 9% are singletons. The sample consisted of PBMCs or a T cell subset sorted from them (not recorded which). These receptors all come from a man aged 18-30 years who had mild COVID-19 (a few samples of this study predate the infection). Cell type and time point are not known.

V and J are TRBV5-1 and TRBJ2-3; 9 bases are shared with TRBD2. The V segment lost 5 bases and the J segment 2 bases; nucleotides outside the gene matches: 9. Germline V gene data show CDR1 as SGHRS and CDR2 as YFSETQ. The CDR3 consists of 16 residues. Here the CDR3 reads CASRTTSGGDTDTQYF. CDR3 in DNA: TGCGCCAGCAGGACGACTAGCGGTGGAGACACAGATACGCAGTATTTT.

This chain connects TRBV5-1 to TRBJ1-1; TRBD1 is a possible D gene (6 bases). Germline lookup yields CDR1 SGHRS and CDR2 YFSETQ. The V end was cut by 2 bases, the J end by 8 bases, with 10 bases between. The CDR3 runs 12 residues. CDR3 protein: CASSLQGREAFF. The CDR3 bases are TGCGCCAGCAGCTTACAGGGACGAGAAGCTTTCTTT.

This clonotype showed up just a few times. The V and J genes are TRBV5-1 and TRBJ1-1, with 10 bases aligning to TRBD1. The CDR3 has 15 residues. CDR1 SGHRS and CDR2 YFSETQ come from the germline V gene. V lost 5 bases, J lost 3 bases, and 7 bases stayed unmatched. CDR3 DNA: TGCGCCAGCAGTCCTTCCGGGACAGGGGACACTGAAGCTTTCTTT. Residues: CASSPSGTGDTEAFF.

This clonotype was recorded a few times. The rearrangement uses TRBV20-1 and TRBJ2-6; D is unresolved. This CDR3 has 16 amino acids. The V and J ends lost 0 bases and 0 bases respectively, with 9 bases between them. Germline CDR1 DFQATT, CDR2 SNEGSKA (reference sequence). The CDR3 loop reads CSARDLVDSGANVLTF. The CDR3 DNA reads TGCAGTGCTAGAGATTTGGTTGACTCTGGGGCCAACGTCCTGACTTTC.

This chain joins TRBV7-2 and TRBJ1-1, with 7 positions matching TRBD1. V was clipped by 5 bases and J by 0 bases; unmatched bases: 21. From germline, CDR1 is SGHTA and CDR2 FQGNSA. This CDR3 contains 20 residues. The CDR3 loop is CASSPRPYRGRKGMNTEAFF. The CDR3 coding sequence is TGTGCCAGCAGCCCAAGGCCTTACAGGGGACGGAAGGGGATGAACACTGAAGCTTTCTTT.

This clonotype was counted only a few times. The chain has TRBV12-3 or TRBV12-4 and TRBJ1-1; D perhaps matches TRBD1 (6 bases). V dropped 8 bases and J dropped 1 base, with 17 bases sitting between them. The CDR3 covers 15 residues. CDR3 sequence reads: CASGRSGGGNTEAFF. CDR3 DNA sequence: TGTGCCAGCGGACGAAGTGGGGGCGGGAACACTGAAGCTTTCTTT.

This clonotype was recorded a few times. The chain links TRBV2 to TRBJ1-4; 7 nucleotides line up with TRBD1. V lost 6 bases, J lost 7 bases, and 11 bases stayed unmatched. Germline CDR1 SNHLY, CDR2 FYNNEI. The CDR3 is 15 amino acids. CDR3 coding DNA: TGTGCCAGCAGCTTGGGACAGTCAAGACGTGAAAAACTGTTTTTT. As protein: CASSLGQSRREKLFF.

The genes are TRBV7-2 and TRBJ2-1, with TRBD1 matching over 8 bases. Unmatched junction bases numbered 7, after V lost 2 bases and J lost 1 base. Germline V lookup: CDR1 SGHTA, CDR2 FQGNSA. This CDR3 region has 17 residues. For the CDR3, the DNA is TGTGCCAGCAGCTTACAAACAGGGGGTGTATCCTACAATGAGCAGTTCTTC. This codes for CASSLQTGGVSYNEQFF.

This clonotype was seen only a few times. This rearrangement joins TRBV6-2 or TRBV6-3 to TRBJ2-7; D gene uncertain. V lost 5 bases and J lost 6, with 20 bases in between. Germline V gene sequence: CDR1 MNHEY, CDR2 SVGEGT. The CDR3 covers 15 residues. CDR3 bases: TGTGCCAGCAGTCGGACCCTAGGAGCCTACGCCGAGCAGTACTTC. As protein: CASSRTLGAYAEQYF.

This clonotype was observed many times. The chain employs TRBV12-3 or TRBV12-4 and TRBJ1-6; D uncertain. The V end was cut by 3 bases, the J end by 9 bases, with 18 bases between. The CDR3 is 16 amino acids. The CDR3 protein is CASSLGFGTASSPLHF. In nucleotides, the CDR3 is TGTGCCAGCAGTTTGGGGTTCGGTACGGCAAGTTCACCCCTCCACTTT.

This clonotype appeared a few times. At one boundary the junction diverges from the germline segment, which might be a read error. The CDR3 nucleotides read TGTGCTAGCTCACCGGGACTGAACAATGAGCAGTTCTTC. Translated, it gives CASSPGLNNEQFF. The rearrangement links TRBV18 to TRBJ2-1; a weak D match, TRBD2 (6 bases). The germline V gene encodes CDR1 KGHSH and CDR2 LQKENI. The CDR3 has 13 residues. Supplemented by reference TRBV18 and TRBJ2-1, the full variable domain reads NAGVMQNPRHLVRRRGQEARLRCSPMKGHSHVYWYRQLPEEGLKFMVYLQKENIIDESGMPKERFSAEFPKEGPSILRIQQVVRGDSAAYFCASSPGLNNEQFFGPGTRLTVL.

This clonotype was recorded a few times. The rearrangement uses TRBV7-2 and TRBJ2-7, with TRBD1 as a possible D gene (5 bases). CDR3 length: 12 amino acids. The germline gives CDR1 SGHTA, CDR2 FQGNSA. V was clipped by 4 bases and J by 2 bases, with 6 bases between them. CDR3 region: CASSSTAYEQYF. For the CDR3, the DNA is TGTGCCAGCAGCTCGACAGCCTACGAGCAGTACTTC.

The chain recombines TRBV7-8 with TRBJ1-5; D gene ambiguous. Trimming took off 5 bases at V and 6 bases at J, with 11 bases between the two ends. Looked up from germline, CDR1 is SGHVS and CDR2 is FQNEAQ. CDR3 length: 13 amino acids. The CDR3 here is CASSPSFIQPQHF. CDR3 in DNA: TGTGCCAGCAGCCCCTCGTTTATTCAGCCCCAGCATTTT. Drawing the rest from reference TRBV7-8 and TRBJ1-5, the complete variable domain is GAGVSQSPRYKVAKRGQDVALRCDPISGHVSLFWYQQALGQGPEFLTYFQNEAQLDKSGLPSDRFFAERPEGSVSTLKIQRTQQEDSAVYLCASSPSFIQPQHFGDGTRLSIL.

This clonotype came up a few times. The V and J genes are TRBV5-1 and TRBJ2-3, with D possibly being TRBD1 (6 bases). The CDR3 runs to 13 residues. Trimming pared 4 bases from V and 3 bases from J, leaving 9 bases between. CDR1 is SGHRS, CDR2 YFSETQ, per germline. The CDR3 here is CASSEQGTDTQYF. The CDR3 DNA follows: TGCGCCAGCAGCGAACAGGGTACAGATACGCAGTATTTT.

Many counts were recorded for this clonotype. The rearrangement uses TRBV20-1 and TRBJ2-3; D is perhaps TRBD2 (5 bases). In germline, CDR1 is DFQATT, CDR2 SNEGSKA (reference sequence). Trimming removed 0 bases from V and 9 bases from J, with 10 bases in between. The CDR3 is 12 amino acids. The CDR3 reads CSAREVLATQYF. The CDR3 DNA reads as TGCAGTGCTAGAGAAGTGCTAGCAACGCAGTATTTT.

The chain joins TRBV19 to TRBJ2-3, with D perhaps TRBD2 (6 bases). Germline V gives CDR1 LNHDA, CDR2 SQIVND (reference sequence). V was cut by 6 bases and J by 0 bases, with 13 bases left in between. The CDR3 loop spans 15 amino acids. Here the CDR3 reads CASSRSGVSTDTQYF. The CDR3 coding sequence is TGTGCCAGTAGCCGTAGCGGCGTAAGCACAGATACGCAGTATTTT. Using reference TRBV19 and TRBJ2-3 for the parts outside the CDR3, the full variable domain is DGGITQSPKYLFRKEGQNVTLSCEQNLNHDAMYWYRQDPGQGLRLIYYSQIVNDFQKGDIAEGYSVSREKKESFPLTVTSAQKNPTAFYLCASSRSGVSTDTQYFGPGTRLTVL.

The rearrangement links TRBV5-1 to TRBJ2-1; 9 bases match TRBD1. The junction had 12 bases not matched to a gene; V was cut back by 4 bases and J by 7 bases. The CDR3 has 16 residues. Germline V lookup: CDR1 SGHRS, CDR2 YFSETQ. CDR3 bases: TGCGCCAGCAGCCCCCCGGGACAGGGTGTAGAAAATGAGCAGTTCTTC. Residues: CASSPPGQGVENEQFF.

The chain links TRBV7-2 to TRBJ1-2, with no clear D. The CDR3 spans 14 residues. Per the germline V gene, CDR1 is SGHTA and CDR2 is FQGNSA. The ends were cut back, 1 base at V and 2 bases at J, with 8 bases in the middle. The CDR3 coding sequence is TGTGCCAGCAGCTTAGGCAAGGGAAACTATGGCTACACCTTC. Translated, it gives CASSLGKGNYGYTF. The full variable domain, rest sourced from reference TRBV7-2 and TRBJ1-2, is GAGVSQSPSNKVTEKGKDVELRCDPISGHTALYWYRQSLGQGLEFLIYFQGNSAPDKSGLPSDRFSAERTGGSVSTLTIQRTQQEDSAVYLCASSLGKGNYGYTFGSGTRLTVV.

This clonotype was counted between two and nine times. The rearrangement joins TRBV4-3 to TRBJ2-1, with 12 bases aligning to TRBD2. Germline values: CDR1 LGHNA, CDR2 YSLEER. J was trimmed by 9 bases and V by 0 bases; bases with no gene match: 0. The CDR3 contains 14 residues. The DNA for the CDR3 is TGCGCCAGCAGCCAAGAACTAGCGGGGGGTGAGCAGTTCTTC. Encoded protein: CASSQELAGGEQFF.

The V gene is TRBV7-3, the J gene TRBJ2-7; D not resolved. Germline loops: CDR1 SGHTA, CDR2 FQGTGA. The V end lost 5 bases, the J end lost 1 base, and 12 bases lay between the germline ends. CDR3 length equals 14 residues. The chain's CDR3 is CASSPTRDSYEQYF. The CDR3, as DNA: TGTGCCAGCAGCCCAACCCGAGATTCCTACGAGCAGTACTTC.

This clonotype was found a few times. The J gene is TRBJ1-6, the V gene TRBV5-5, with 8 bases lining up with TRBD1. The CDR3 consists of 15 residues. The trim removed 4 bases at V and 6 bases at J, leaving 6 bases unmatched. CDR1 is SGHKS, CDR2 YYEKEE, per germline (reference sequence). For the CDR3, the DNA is TGTGCCAGCAGCGCAGGACAGGGCTCTAATTCACCCCTCCACTTT. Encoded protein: CASSAGQGSNSPLHF.

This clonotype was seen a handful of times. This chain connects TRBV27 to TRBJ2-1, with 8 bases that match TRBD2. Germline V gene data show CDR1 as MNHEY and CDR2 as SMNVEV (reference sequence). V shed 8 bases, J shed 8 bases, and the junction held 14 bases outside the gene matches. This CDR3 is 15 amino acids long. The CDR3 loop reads CASQPTSGLWDEQFF. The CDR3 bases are TGTGCCAGCCAACCTACTAGCGGACTTTGGGATGAGCAGTTCTTC.

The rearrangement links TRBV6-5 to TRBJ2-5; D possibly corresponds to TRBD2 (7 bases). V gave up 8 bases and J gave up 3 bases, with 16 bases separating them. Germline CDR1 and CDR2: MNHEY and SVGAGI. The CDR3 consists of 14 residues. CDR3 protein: CASGRGAGEETQYF. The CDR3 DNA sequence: TGTGCCAGCGGTCGGGGGGCGGGAGAAGAGACCCAGTACTTC.

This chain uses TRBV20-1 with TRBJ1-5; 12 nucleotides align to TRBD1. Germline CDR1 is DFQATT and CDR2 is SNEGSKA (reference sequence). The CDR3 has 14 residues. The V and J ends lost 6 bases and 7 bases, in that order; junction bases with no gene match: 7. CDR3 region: CSATGQGAGQPQHF. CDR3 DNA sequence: TGCAGTGCAACGGGACAGGGGGCAGGGCAGCCCCAGCATTTT.

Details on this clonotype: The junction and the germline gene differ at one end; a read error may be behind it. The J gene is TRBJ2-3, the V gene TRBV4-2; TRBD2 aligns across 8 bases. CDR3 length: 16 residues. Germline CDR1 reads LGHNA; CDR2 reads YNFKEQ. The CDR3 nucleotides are TGCGCCAGCAGCCGCGAACTAGCGGCTAGCACAGATACGCAGTATTTT. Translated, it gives CASSRELAASTDTQYF.

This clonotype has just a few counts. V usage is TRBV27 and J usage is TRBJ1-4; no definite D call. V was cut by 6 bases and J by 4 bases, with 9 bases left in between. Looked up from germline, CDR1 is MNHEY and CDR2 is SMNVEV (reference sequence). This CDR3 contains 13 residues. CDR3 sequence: CASSLWDNEKLFF. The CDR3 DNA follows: TGTGCCAGCAGCCTTTGGGATAATGAAAAACTGTTTTTT. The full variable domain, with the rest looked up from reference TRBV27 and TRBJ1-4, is EAQVTQNPRYLITVTGKKLTVTCSQNMNHEYMSWYRQDPGLGLRQIYYSMNVEVTDKGDVPEGYKVSRKEKRNFPLILESPSPNQTSLYFCASSLWDNEKLFFGSGTQLSVL.

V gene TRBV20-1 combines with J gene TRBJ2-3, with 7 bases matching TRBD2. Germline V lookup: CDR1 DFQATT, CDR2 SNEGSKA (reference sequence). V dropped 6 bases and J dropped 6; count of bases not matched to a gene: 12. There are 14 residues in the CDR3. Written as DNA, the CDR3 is TGCAGTGCCTACCAGTTGGGGGGGGACGATACGCAGTATTTT. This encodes CSAYQLGGDDTQYF.

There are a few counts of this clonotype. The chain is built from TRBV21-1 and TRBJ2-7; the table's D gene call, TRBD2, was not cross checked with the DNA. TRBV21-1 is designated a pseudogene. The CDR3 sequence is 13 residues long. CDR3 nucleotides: TGTGCCAGCAGCGACAGCAGGGACTACGAGCAGTACGTC. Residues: CASSDSRDYEQYV.

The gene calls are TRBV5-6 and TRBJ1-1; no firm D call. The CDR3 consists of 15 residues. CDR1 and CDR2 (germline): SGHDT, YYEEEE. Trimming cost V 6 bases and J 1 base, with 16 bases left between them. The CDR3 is CASIHRAGRNTEAFF. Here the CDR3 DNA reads TGTGCCAGCATACATCGGGCAGGAAGGAACACTGAAGCTTTCTTT.

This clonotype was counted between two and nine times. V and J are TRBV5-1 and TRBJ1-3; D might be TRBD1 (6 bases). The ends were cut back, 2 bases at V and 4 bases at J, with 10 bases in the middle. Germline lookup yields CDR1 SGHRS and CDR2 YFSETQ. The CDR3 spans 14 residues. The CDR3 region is CASSFGGPGNTIYF. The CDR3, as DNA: TGCGCCAGCAGCTTCGGGGGGCCAGGAAACACCATATATTTT.